The next 24 T cell receptor beta chains were all read from a single sample in a study of cytomegalovirus exposure and HLA in healthy donors. Primers included in the PCR were 60 Vbeta and 13 Jbeta primers. Libraries were prepared by immunoSEQ multiplex PCR; TCRdb keeps only in-frame clonotypes and omits some of them. With roughly 100,000 clones in the sample, the ten largest clones hold 3% to 4%. The specimen was PBMCs. All receptors come from a woman in her thirties in good health and CMV-seronegative.

The CDR3 loop is CASSESLRFYEQYF. CDR3 coding DNA: TGTGCCAGCAGTGAGTCTTTACGGTTCTACGAGCAGTACTTC. The chain links TRBV2 to TRBJ2-5; D remains unclear. Matching the DNA end better, TRBJ2-7 makes the J call doubtful. Germline V gene sequence: CDR1 SNHLY, CDR2 FYNNEI. CDR3 length: 14 amino acids.

The chain links TRBV27 to TRBJ1-1, with 7 bases identical to TRBD1. V was clipped by 2 bases and J by 11 bases; unmatched bases: 8. The germline V gene has CDR1 MNHEY and CDR2 SMNVEV (reference sequence). The CDR3 runs to 13 residues. The DNA of the CDR3 is TGTGCCAGCAGTTTAACAGGGGCCTTTGAGGCTTTCTTT. As protein: CASSLTGAFEAFF.

The gene calls are TRBV6-1 and TRBJ2-7; 9 bases line up with TRBD1. The CDR3 sequence is 15 residues long. CDR1 and CDR2 (germline): MNHNS, SASEGT. The junction had 6 bases not matched to a gene; V was cut back by 3 bases and J by 3 bases. The CDR3 nucleotides are TGTGCCAGCAGTGATTGGACAGGGGTGAACTACGAGCAGTACTTC. This encodes CASSDWTGVNYEQYF.

This chain joins TRBV6-6 and TRBJ1-5, with TRBD1 as a possible D gene (5 bases). Germline lookup yields CDR1 MNHNY and CDR2 SVGAGI (reference sequence). The CDR3 consists of 15 residues. The V end was cut by 0 bases, the J end by 1 base, with 7 bases between. The CDR3 spells CASSYSAGSNQPQHF. CDR3 nucleotides: TGTGCCAGCAGTTACTCGGCAGGGAGCAATCAGCCCCAGCATTTT.

CDR3 region: CASSGVGSGTYEQYF. The CDR3 DNA is TGCGCCAGCAGCGGGGTTGGTAGCGGAACCTACGAGCAGTACTTC. The chain has TRBV5-1 and TRBJ2-7; tentative D call: TRBD2 (6 bases). Germline V gene data show CDR1 as SGHRS and CDR2 as YFSETQ. Trimming shortened V by 4 bases and J by 2 bases, and 16 bases separated the two germline ends. The CDR3 is 15 amino acids.

The gene calls are TRBV5-5 and TRBJ1-4, with D tentatively TRBD1 (5 bases). This CDR3 contains 13 residues. Per germline, CDR1 SGHKS and CDR2 YYEKEE (reference sequence). Trimming pared 3 bases from V and 8 bases from J, leaving 11 bases between. The CDR3 DNA reads as TGTGCCAGCAGCTGGTCGAGACAGGAAAAACTGTTTTTT. The encoded protein is CASSWSRQEKLFF.

The rearrangement joins TRBV5-6 to TRBJ2-7; D gene unclear. Germline CDR1 reads SGHDT; CDR2 reads YYEEEE. This CDR3 is 12 amino acids long. With 4 bases removed from V and 2 bases from J, the gap between germline ends came to 7 bases. The CDR3 bases are TGTGCCAGCAGCAAGGAGACCTACGAGCAGTACTTC. Translation gives CASSKETYEQYF.

The genes are TRBV7-8 and TRBJ2-7; 7 nucleotides match TRBD2. The CDR3 spans 15 residues. CDR1 is SGHVS, CDR2 FQNEAQ, per germline. Trimming at V came to 7 bases and at J to 3 bases, leaving 12 bases not matched to a gene. The CDR3 sequence: CASTILGEGSYEQYF. Here the CDR3 DNA reads TGTGCCAGCACCATCCTGGGGGAGGGAAGCTACGAGCAGTACTTC.

The chain joins TRBV5-4 to TRBJ2-5; a possible D gene is TRBD1 (5 bases). The length of the CDR3 is 15 residues. Looked up from germline, CDR1 is SGHNT and CDR2 is YYREEE (reference sequence). V lost 3 bases, J lost 5 bases, and 17 bases lay in between. In DNA, the CDR3 is TGTGCCAGCAGCTCTCCCATCGGCAGGGCCGAGACCCAGTACTTC. Encoded protein: CASSSPIGRAETQYF.

This chain connects TRBV4-1 to TRBJ2-4, with TRBD2 as a possible D gene (5 bases). The CDR3 totals 15 residues. Germline-derived CDR1 and CDR2 are MGHRA and YSYEKL. Trimming left V 3 bases short and J 3 bases short, with 12 bases between. Here the CDR3 DNA reads TGCGCCAGCAGCCATCCGGGGTTGGACAAAAACATTCAGTACTTC. Residues: CASSHPGLDKNIQYF.

V usage is TRBV6-5 and J usage is TRBJ2-5; TRBD2 agrees at 10 bases. The DNA end lines up better with TRBJ2-7; the J call may be wrong. This CDR3 spans 15 amino acids. Per the germline V gene, CDR1 is MNHEY and CDR2 is SVGAGI. The CDR3 DNA is TGTGCCAGCAGTTTATCTAGCGGGGGAGACTACGAGCAGTACTTC. Translating it yields CASSLSSGGDYEQYF.

The CDR3 loop reads CASSVIEVPPYGYTF. The CDR3 DNA follows: TGTGCCAGCAGTGTAATCGAGGTGCCCCCCTATGGCTACACCTTC. V is TRBV2 and J is TRBJ1-2; D is uncertain. CDR1 and CDR2 from the germline V gene are SNHLY and FYNNEI. V shed 4 bases and J shed 4 bases, with 16 bases lying between them. The CDR3 is made up of 15 amino acids.

This sequence joins TRBV28 and TRBJ2-1; TRBD1 matches at 9 bases. Germline assignment: CDR1 MDHEN and CDR2 SYDVKM. V lost 5 bases to trimming and J lost 9 bases; unmatched junction nucleotides: 2. CDR3 size: 12 residues. This chain's CDR3 is CASSLQGAEQFF. The CDR3 coding sequence is TGTGCCAGCAGTCTACAGGGGGCTGAGCAGTTCTTC.

This chain uses TRBV7-9 with TRBJ1-1; 7 positions agree with TRBD1. Germline-derived CDR1 and CDR2 are SEHNR and FQNEAQ (reference sequence). CDR3 size: 14 residues. The junction had 8 bases not matched to a gene; V was cut back by 5 bases and J by 5 bases. The CDR3 DNA sequence: TGTGCCAGCAGCGGAGGGGGCTTCAGAACTGAAGCTTTCTTT. Residues: CASSGGGFRTEAFF.

This chain's CDR3 is CASSLIGTGSREQYF. CDR3 bases: TGTGCCAGCAGCTTAATCGGGACAGGGTCGCGGGAGCAGTACTTC. The chain has TRBV7-6 and TRBJ2-7, with TRBD1 matching over 9 bases. CDR3 length equals 15 residues. CDR1 and CDR2 (germline): SGHVS, FNYEAQ. V lost 2 bases, J lost 7 bases, and 9 bases stayed unmatched.

V gene TRBV29-1 combines with J gene TRBJ2-5; TRBD1 is a possible D gene (5 bases). The end of the DNA aligns better with TRBJ2-7, so the J call may be wrong. The length of the CDR3 is 13 residues. CDR1 and CDR2 from the germline V gene are SQVTM and ANQGSEA. The CDR3: CSVFPDSTYEQYF. As DNA, the CDR3 is TGCAGCGTGTTTCCTGACAGTACCTACGAGCAGTACTTC.

This chain joins TRBV7-2 and TRBJ2-7; 11 bases are shared with TRBD2. CDR3 length: 15 residues. Germline trimming cut 5 bases from V and 6 bases from J; bases unmatched to any gene: 9. Germline V lookup: CDR1 SGHTA, CDR2 FQGNSA. This CDR3 reads CASSPRSLAGVEQYF. The CDR3 nucleotides are TGTGCCAGCAGCCCCCGGTCACTAGCGGGGGTCGAGCAGTACTTC.

The rearrangement joins TRBV13 to TRBJ1-2, with D maybe TRBD1 (6 bases). The length of the CDR3 is 14 residues. V was clipped by 0 bases and J by 3 bases, with 8 bases between them. The germline gives CDR1 PRHDT, CDR2 FYEKMQ (reference sequence). In DNA form, the CDR3 reads TGTGCCAGCAGCTTAGGCAGGGGACACTATGGCTACACCTTC. It is translated as CASSLGRGHYGYTF. The full variable domain, completed using reference TRBV13 and TRBJ1-2, is AAGVIQSPRHLIKEKRETATLKCYPIPRHDTVYWYQQGPGQDPQFLISFYEKMQSDKGSIPDRFSAQQFSDYHSELNMSSLELGDSALYFCASSLGRGHYGYTFGSGTRLTVV.

The chain joins TRBV10-3 to TRBJ1-5; 9 nucleotides match TRBD1. Germline V lookup: CDR1 ENHRY, CDR2 SYGVKD. V shed 2 bases and J 5 bases; nucleotides not matched to a gene: 4. The CDR3 is made up of 15 amino acids. This CDR3 is CAISEGQGIDQPQHF. CDR3 bases: TGTGCCATCAGTGAGGGACAGGGGATTGATCAGCCCCAGCATTTT.

V usage is TRBV19 and J usage is TRBJ1-5, with 7 bases fitting TRBD1. CDR1 is LNHDA and CDR2 is SQIVND in the germline V gene (reference sequence). J gave up 4 bases and V 6 bases, and 3 bases lay outside the gene matches. The CDR3 totals 13 residues. The CDR3 spells CASSRDSNQPQHF. CDR3 DNA: TGTGCCAGTAGCCGGGACAGTAATCAGCCCCAGCATTTT.

This rearrangement joins TRBV28 to TRBJ2-3, with unresolved D. V was shortened by 5 bases and J by 2 bases, with 8 bases between the two germline ends. Per germline, CDR1 MDHEN and CDR2 SYDVKM. The CDR3 spans 13 residues. The CDR3 region has the DNA TGTGCCAGCAGTACACACAACACAGATACGCAGTATTTT. Its protein product is CASSTHNTDTQYF.

The genes are TRBV18 and TRBJ1-1; 12 nucleotides align to TRBD1. CDR1 is KGHSH, CDR2 LQKENI, per germline. J was trimmed by 10 bases and V by 6 bases; bases with no gene match: 3. There are 12 residues in the CDR3. The CDR3 sequence is CASSPGQGAAFF. The CDR3 bases are TGTGCCAGCTCGCCGGGACAGGGGGCAGCTTTCTTT.

V and J are TRBV5-4 and TRBJ2-1, with TRBD2 matching 8 bases. The J segment lost 0 bases and the V segment lost 0 bases, leaving 5 bases of the junction unmatched. The CDR3 sequence is 17 residues long. CDR1 is SGHNT, CDR2 YYREEE, per germline (reference sequence). The CDR3, as DNA: TGTGCCAGCAGCTTGGGATATCGGGGGGGCTCCTACAATGAGCAGTTCTTC. This sequence encodes CASSLGYRGGSYNEQFF.

The chain has TRBV5-1 and TRBJ2-1; 9 positions match TRBD1. There are 15 residues in the CDR3. Per the germline V gene, CDR1 is SGHRS and CDR2 is YFSETQ. V gave up 4 bases and J gave up 9 bases; unmatched junction bases: 11. This chain's CDR3 is CASSPGTGSFLEQFF. The CDR3 DNA is TGCGCCAGCAGCCCCGGGACAGGGTCCTTCCTTGAGCAGTTCTTC.